The 23 T cell receptor beta chains given below trace back to one sample, sequenced in a study of T cells expressing NK-cell markers. With the 5' RACE reads reprocessed, TCRdb shows one record per CDR3 protein and no DNA. The sample features under 600,000 distinct CDR3 sequences, with around 1.4% in its top ten. Material: blood T cells: a sorted CD56 or NKG2C T cell subset, CD4+ or CD8+ T cells, or bulk PBMC T cells (not recorded which). The source is a woman aged 50 to 60 in good health.

The chain is built from TRBV7-3 and TRBJ1-6. The V gene's germline CDR1 is SGHTA and CDR2 FQGTGA. The CDR3 extends over 15 amino acids. The CDR3 spells CASSLTSEGGSPLHF.

The V and J genes are TRBV29-1 and TRBJ1-1; the D call of TRBD1 rests on TCRdb alone, since no DNA is present to check it. Germline V lookup: CDR1 SQVTM, CDR2 ANQGSEA. The CDR3 is made up of 15 amino acids. The CDR3 region is CSARPGTGSGTEAFF.

The chain combines TRBV29-1 with TRBJ2-5; TCRdb lists TRBD1, though no DNA is available to test this call. CDR1 is SQVTM and CDR2 is ANQGSEA in the germline V gene. The CDR3 is 15 amino acids. The CDR3 reads CSVAPGGVRPQTQYF. The full variable domain, rest sourced from reference TRBV29-1 and TRBJ2-5, is SAVISQKPSRDICQRGTSLTIQCQVDSQVTMMFWYRQQPGQSLTLIATANQGSEATYESGFVIDKFPISRPNLTFSTLTVSNMSPEDSSIYLCSVAPGGVRPQTQYFGPGTRLLVL.

The chain combines TRBV5-6 with TRBJ2-1; checking the TCRdb D call of TRBD1 is not possible without DNA. CDR1 is SGHDT, CDR2 YYEEEE, per germline. The CDR3 covers 14 residues. CDR3 protein: CASTSLMFTNEQFF.

This chain joins TRBV27 and TRBJ2-5; TCRdb names TRBD2, which stays unverified in the absence of DNA. This CDR3 spans 15 amino acids. Germline V lookup: CDR1 MNHEY, CDR2 SMNVEV (reference sequence). The CDR3 loop reads CASSLSVAGAETQYF.

CDR3 region: CASRHRSMTKNIQYF. The rearrangement links TRBV5-6 to TRBJ2-4; with no DNA, the TCRdb D assignment of TRBD1 cannot be verified. The germline V gene has CDR1 SGHDT and CDR2 YYEEEE. The CDR3 covers 15 residues.

The genes are TRBV9 and TRBJ2-1. Germline V gene data show CDR1 as SGDLS and CDR2 as YYNGEE. The CDR3 runs 15 residues. This chain's CDR3 is CASSVRQGTYNEQFF.

The CDR3 spells CASSPDREDEQFF. The gene calls are TRBV5-6 and TRBJ2-1; TCRdb indicates TRBD1, and absent DNA this call remains unverified. Germline V gene lookup returns CDR1 SGHDT and CDR2 YYEEEE. The CDR3 loop spans 13 amino acids.

V is TRBV5-1 and J is TRBJ2-3. Germline CDR1 SGHRS, CDR2 YFSETQ. This CDR3 has 14 amino acids. The CDR3 spells CASSLVWGTDTQYF.

CDR3: CASSQDSPQTLNQPQHF. This rearrangement joins TRBV4-2 to TRBJ1-5. CDR1 is LGHNA, CDR2 YNFKEQ, per germline. The CDR3 is 17 residues long.

The chain is built from TRBV11-2 and TRBJ1-2. This CDR3 region has 13 residues. Germline assignment: CDR1 SGHAT and CDR2 FQNNGV. CDR3 amino acids: CASRLRANYGYTF.

The chain joins TRBV20-1 to TRBJ1-6; TCRdb designates TRBD1, a call that cannot be tested without DNA. The CDR3 runs 15 residues. Germline V gene data show CDR1 as DFQATT and CDR2 as SNEGSKA (reference sequence). The CDR3 reads CSALRGSSYNSPLHF.

CDR3 protein: CASRGLREAFETQYF. The chain has TRBV12-3 or TRBV12-4 and TRBJ2-5; the TCRdb D gene call, TRBD2, has no DNA to confirm it. The CDR3 loop spans 15 amino acids.

The genes are TRBV29-1 and TRBJ1-2. CDR3 length: 12 residues. Germline lookup yields CDR1 SQVTM and CDR2 ANQGSEA. CDR3: CSARGANYGYTF.

The chain joins TRBV12-3 or TRBV12-4 to TRBJ2-1. The CDR3 sequence is 14 residues long. The CDR3: CASSFLVGDNEQFF.

CDR3: CSAMTDMNTEAFF. The V and J genes are TRBV29-1 and TRBJ1-1; TCRdb names TRBD1, which stays unverified in the absence of DNA. The germline V gene has CDR1 SQVTM and CDR2 ANQGSEA. CDR3 length equals 13 residues. Full variable domain (rest looked up from reference TRBV29-1 and TRBJ1-1): SAVISQKPSRDICQRGTSLTIQCQVDSQVTMMFWYRQQPGQSLTLIATANQGSEATYESGFVIDKFPISRPNLTFSTLTVSNMSPEDSSIYLCSAMTDMNTEAFFGQGTRLTVV.

The chain recombines TRBV20-1 with TRBJ2-1; TCRdb's assignment of TRBD2 cannot be checked, as there is no DNA. Germline V gives CDR1 DFQATT, CDR2 SNEGSKA (reference sequence). The CDR3 consists of 14 residues. The CDR3 sequence is CSAPRGGRLDEQFF.

V and J are TRBV5-6 and TRBJ2-6. This CDR3 comprises 17 residues. Germline CDR1 is SGHDT and CDR2 is YYEEEE. The CDR3 protein is CASSSRTEYSGANVLTF.

The chain combines TRBV12-3 or TRBV12-4 with TRBJ2-1; TCRdb's assignment of TRBD1 cannot be checked, as there is no DNA. This CDR3 is 14 amino acids long. The CDR3 loop is CASSLGQSNNEQFF.

The chain joins TRBV5-1 to TRBJ2-1. Germline loops: CDR1 SGHRS, CDR2 YFSETQ. The CDR3 spans 15 residues. The CDR3 here is CASSGGSIPYNEQFF.

The chain links TRBV6-1 to TRBJ2-2; absent DNA, TCRdb's TRBD2 call cannot be checked. CDR3 length: 15 amino acids. Germline V lookup: CDR1 MNHNS, CDR2 SASEGT. CDR3 amino acids: CASTQREGVTGELFF.

The rearrangement uses TRBV15 and TRBJ2-4; as DNA is missing, the TRBD1 call by TCRdb cannot be tested. This CDR3 has 14 amino acids. Germline CDR1 and CDR2: LNHNV and YYDKDF (reference sequence). The CDR3 spells CATRGGGGKNIQYF.

The chain combines TRBV3-1 with TRBJ2-4; TCRdb picks TRBD1, but there is no DNA to check that call. The CDR3 runs 15 residues. The germline V gene encodes CDR1 LGHDT and CDR2 YNNKEL (reference sequence). The CDR3 loop is CASTSQGRQGVIQYF. The whole variable domain, remainder taken from reference TRBV3-1 and TRBJ2-4, is DTAVSQTPKYLVTQMGNDKSIKCEQNLGHDTMYWYKQDSKKFLKIMFSYNNKELIINETVPNRFSPKSPDKAHLNLHINSLELGDSAVYFCASTSQGRQGVIQYFGAGTRLSVL.